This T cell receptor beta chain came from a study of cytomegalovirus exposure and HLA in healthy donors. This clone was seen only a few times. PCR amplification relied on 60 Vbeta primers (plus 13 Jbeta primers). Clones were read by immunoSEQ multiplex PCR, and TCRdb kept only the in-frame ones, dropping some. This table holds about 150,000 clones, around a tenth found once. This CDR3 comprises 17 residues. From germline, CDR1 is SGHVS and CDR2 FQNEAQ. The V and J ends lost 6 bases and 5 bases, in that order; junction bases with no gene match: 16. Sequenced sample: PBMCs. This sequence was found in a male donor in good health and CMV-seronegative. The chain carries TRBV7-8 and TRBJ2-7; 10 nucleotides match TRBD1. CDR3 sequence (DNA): TGTGCCAGCAGTCATAGCCCTAGACAGGGGGCTTTGGACGAGCAGTACTTC. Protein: CASSHSPRQGALDEQYF.